This TCR beta chain was documented in a study of blood T cell repertoires in COVID-19. As for the study in general: Sample material is recorded as cDNA or gDNA derived from T cells, B-cell-depleted T cells, or PBMCs.

Per the original data handling: Nucleated cell counts were estimated from reference gene primer amplification. Profiled with immunoSEQ multiplex PCR; TCRdb holds only in-frame clones, not every one. V, J and clone size were drawn from that table, and D and trimming were deduced from the DNA. The table has about 110,000 clones, 71% seen once. The CDR3 is 20 residues long. Trimming shortened V by 2 bases and J by 1 base, and 25 bases separated the two germline ends. Germline V gives CDR1 SGHTS, CDR2 YDEGEE. Material: peripheral blood. The rearrangement joins TRBV5-8 to TRBJ1-5, with D perhaps TRBD1 (5 bases). The receptor was derived from a woman between 40 and 55 years old with acute or convalescent COVID-19. The CDR3 DNA follows: TGTGCCAGCAGCTTTTTAAGCTCCGGGACTCTGACTGGCAGCAATCAGCCCCAGCATTTT. Its protein is CASSFLSSGTLTGSNQPQHF. Full variable domain (missing parts from reference TRBV5-8 and TRBJ1-5): EAGVTQSPTHLIKTRGQQATLRCSPISGHTSVYWYQQALGLGLQFLLWYDEGEERNRGNFPPRFSGRQFPNYSSELNVNALELEDSALYLCASSFLSSGTLTGSNQPQHFGDGTRLSIL.